This T cell receptor beta chain was documented in a study of TIL therapy for anti-PD-1-resistant metastatic lung cancer. Study information: Tumors were harvested before any PD-1/PD-L1 blockade.

The libraries were made with immunoSEQ v3. Profiled with immunoSEQ multiplex PCR; TCRdb holds only in-frame clones, not every one. The table shows some 20,000 clones, with around 79% occurring only once. The CDR3 sequence is 13 residues long. CDR1 is MDHEN, CDR2 SYDVKM, per germline. Trimming took 10 bases from V and 2 from J; bases not matched to a gene: 5. Regarding time point: pre-treatment sample, taken before nivolumab and TIL therapy. Sequences were derived from blood, sampled at baseline. The chain employs TRBV28 and TRBJ2-7; 10 bases map to TRBD1. The TCR was taken from a person aged 25-80 years with non-small cell lung cancer. CDR3 DNA: TGTGCCACAAGGACAGGGGGGACCTACGAGCAGTACTTC. Translating it yields CATRTGGTYEQYF. Together with reference TRBV28 and TRBJ2-7, the CDR3 gives the full variable domain: DVKVTQSSRYLVKRTGEKVFLECVQDMDHENMFWYRQDPGLGLRLIYFSYDVKMKEKGDIPEGYSVSREKKERFSLILESASTNQTSMYLCATRTGGTYEQYFGPGTRLTVT.